This T cell receptor beta chain was obtained from a study of cytomegalovirus exposure and HLA in healthy donors. Amplification used 60 Vbeta primers and 13 Jbeta primers. The method was immunoSEQ multiplex PCR; TCRdb's version includes in-frame clones alone and lacks a portion of them. Of 100,000 or so clones listed, around 78% are singletons. The CDR3 consists of 12 residues. Germline-derived CDR1 and CDR2 are MNHNY and SVGAGI (reference sequence). With 5 bases removed from V and 7 bases from J, the gap between germline ends came to 8 bases. The receptor was derived from a male donor in good health and CMV-seronegative. Source material: PBMCs. This chain joins TRBV6-6 and TRBJ2-2; weak D call: TRBD2 (6 bases). CDR3 coding DNA: TGTGCCAGCAGTAGCGGGCTCGGGGAGCTGTTTTTT. As protein: CASSSGLGELFF.